This TCR beta chain came from a study of T cell repertoires in aging, cancer and after chemotherapy. Study background: Pre- and post-chemotherapy samples were paired from glioblastoma patients treated with temozolomide-based therapy.

Rearranged V-D-J TRB sequences were amplified with a mixed TRB-A/B primer pool. TCRdb passed the multiplex PCR reads through MiXCR, listing each CDR3 protein once. The table records several thousand distinct CDR3 sequences, 55% to 70% of them present only once. TCR beta rearrangements were amplified from peripheral blood genomic DNA. General study points: In healthy donors, age-related TCR diversity loss mainly reflected lost richness. Age-matched healthy donors had significantly more diverse, less clonal blood TCR repertoires than untreated cancer patients.

As concerns this clonotype: Its antigen remains unidentified.

Sequencing used blood. The receptor's source is a human donor with a solid tumor.

This CDR3 is CASSPGTGANTEAFF. CDR3 DNA sequence: TGTGCCAGCTCCCCTGGGACAGGGGCGAACACTGAAGCTTTCTTT. The J gene is TRBJ1-1, the V gene TRBV18, with 10 positions matching TRBD1. CDR3 size: 15 residues. Germline assignment: CDR1 KGHSH and CDR2 LQKENI. The V gene end was trimmed by 6 bases and the J gene end by 1 base; junction bases not matched to a gene: 5.